One sample yielded the 14 T cell receptor beta chains listed below, sequenced in a study of OX40 agonist ivuxolimab in advanced cancers. The data were produced by immunoSEQ multiplex PCR, yet TCRdb's version contains in-frame clones alone and is incomplete. This sample has about 61,000 clones, with around nine tenths found just once. This specimen consisted of CD4+ or CD8+ T cells sorted from blood, obtained in a trial of the OX40 agonist ivuxolimab. The receptors originated from an adult with an advanced solid tumor such as melanoma, head and neck, liver or kidney cancer.

The V call is TRBV5-6, the J call TRBJ1-1, with D hard to call. The CDR3 is 14 residues long. V lost 4 bases to trimming and J lost 10 bases, with 20 bases between them. Germline CDR1 reads SGHDT; CDR2 reads YYEEEE. CDR3 in DNA: TGTGCCAGCAGCCCGGGAGGTTGGAGGCAAGGAGCTTTCTTT. As protein: CASSPGGWRQGAFF.

This chain links TRBV7-9 with TRBJ1-4; D is perhaps TRBD1 (5 bases). This CDR3 contains 14 residues. V was trimmed by 2 bases and J by 2 bases, leaving 6 bases between them. Germline assignment: CDR1 SEHNR and CDR2 FQNEAQ (reference sequence). The CDR3 spells CASSLQGTNEKLFF. DNA for the CDR3: TGTGCCAGCAGCTTACAGGGCACTAATGAAAAACTGTTTTTT.

The J gene is TRBJ1-1, the V gene TRBV28; D perhaps matches TRBD1 (5 bases). From germline, CDR1 is MDHEN and CDR2 SYDVKM. This CDR3 spans 14 amino acids. V lost 7 bases and J lost 0, with 12 bases in between. In DNA form, the CDR3 reads TGTGCCAGCATGGTGGCAGGGATGAACACTGAAGCTTTCTTT. It translates to CASMVAGMNTEAFF.

The chain combines TRBV18 with TRBJ2-7, with 8 bases matching TRBD1. After removal of 3 bases from V and 6 bases from J, the junction contained 4 bases not matched to a gene. CDR3 length: 13 residues. Germline lookup yields CDR1 KGHSH and CDR2 LQKENI. The CDR3 nucleotides are TGTGCCAGCTCACCGGGGACAGGTGGCGAGCAGTACTTC. This codes for CASSPGTGGEQYF.

The chain joins TRBV7-2 to TRBJ2-3; no firm D call. V lost 0 bases to trimming and J lost 3 bases, with 7 bases between them. This CDR3 spans 14 amino acids. Germline CDR1 and CDR2: SGHTA and FQGNSA. CDR3 protein: CASSLAWITDTQYF. The CDR3 DNA reads as TGTGCCAGCAGCTTAGCGTGGATAACAGATACGCAGTATTTT.

The rearrangement links TRBV4-1 to TRBJ2-3; no definite D call. Looked up from germline, CDR1 is MGHRA and CDR2 is YSYEKL. The CDR3 runs 14 residues. With 7 bases removed from V and 7 bases from J, the gap between germline ends came to 18 bases. Here the CDR3 DNA reads TGCGCCAGCAATGACCTCCAGCCCCCTTATACGCAGTATTTT. Protein: CASNDLQPPYTQYF.

This sequence joins TRBV13 and TRBJ2-5; TRBD1 matches 8 bases. With 5 bases clipped from V and 4 bases from J, the junction kept 3 bases outside the gene matches. Germline lookup yields CDR1 PRHDT and CDR2 FYEKMQ (reference sequence). CDR3 length equals 13 residues. CDR3 region: CASSAGGRETQYF. For the CDR3, the DNA is TGTGCCAGCAGCGCAGGGGGCCGAGAGACCCAGTACTTC.

The DNA for the CDR3 is TGCGCCAGCAGCTTGGAGACAGGAGGCTACACCTTC. This translates into CASSLETGGYTF. The rearrangement links TRBV5-1 to TRBJ1-2, with TRBD1 as a possible D gene (6 bases). This CDR3 spans 12 amino acids. The V gene lost 0 bases and the J gene lost 8 bases, with 8 bases spanning the gap. CDR1 is SGHRS and CDR2 is YFSETQ in the germline V gene.

V and J are TRBV28 and TRBJ2-1, with TRBD2 matching over 9 bases. With V trimmed by 2 bases and J by 6 bases, 2 bases remained unmatched. The CDR3 has 14 residues. Germline V gene data show CDR1 as MDHEN and CDR2 as SYDVKM. CDR3: CASSLKTSGNEQFF. The CDR3 DNA follows: TGTGCCAGCAGTTTAAAGACTAGCGGCAATGAGCAGTTCTTC.

The chain has TRBV27 and TRBJ2-5; 8 bases agree with TRBD2. CDR1 is MNHEY and CDR2 is SMNVEV in the germline V gene (reference sequence). CDR3 length equals 16 residues. The V and J ends lost 5 bases and 4 bases, in that order; junction bases with no gene match: 12. As DNA, the CDR3 is TGTGCCAGCAGTCGAAGGATAGCGGGGTCGGTAGAGACCCAGTACTTC. Its protein is CASSRRIAGSVETQYF.

This chain connects TRBV4-1 to TRBJ2-5; no reliable D call. The germline gives CDR1 MGHRA, CDR2 YSYEKL. The CDR3 consists of 15 residues. V was pared by 1 base and J by 0 bases, with 9 bases between. The CDR3 sequence: CASSQGSVNQETQYF. Here the CDR3 DNA reads TGCGCCAGCAGCCAAGGGTCGGTTAACCAAGAGACCCAGTACTTC.

The chain carries TRBV19 and TRBJ1-5; D is possibly TRBD1 (5 bases). The CDR3 has 17 residues. Germline assignment: CDR1 LNHDA and CDR2 SQIVND (reference sequence). The V and J ends lost 1 base and 3 bases respectively, with 16 bases between them. The CDR3 sequence is CASSIAFRAGSNQPQHF. The CDR3 nucleotides are TGTGCCAGTAGTATAGCTTTCAGGGCTGGGTCCAATCAGCCCCAGCATTTT.

V usage is TRBV5-1 and J usage is TRBJ1-2; maybe TRBD1 (5 bases). V shed 1 base and J shed 0 bases, with 10 bases lying between them. CDR1 SGHRS and CDR2 YFSETQ come from the germline V gene. The CDR3 runs 15 residues. The DNA of the CDR3 is TGCGCCAGCAGCTTGTACCAGGGTACTAACTATGGCTACACCTTC. Its protein product is CASSLYQGTNYGYTF.

The rearrangement joins TRBV7-8 to TRBJ1-1; tentatively, D is TRBD1 (6 bases). Trimming cost V 4 bases and J 6 bases, with 18 bases left between them. Germline values: CDR1 SGHVS, CDR2 FQNEAQ. The CDR3 length is 15 residues. CDR3 residues: CASSSPTGFGAEAFF. The DNA of the CDR3 is TGTGCCAGCAGCTCCCCTACAGGGTTTGGGGCTGAAGCTTTCTTT.